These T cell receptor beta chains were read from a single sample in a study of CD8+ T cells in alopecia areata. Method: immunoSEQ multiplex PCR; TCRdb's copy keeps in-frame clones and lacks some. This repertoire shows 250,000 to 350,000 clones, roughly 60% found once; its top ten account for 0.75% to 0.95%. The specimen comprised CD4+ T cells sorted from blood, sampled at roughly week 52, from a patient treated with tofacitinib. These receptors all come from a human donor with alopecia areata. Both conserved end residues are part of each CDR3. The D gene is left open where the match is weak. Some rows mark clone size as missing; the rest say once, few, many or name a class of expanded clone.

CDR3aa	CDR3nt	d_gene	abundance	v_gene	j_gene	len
CASSWGHTEAFF	TGTGCCAGCAGTTGGGGGCACACTGAAGCTTTCTTT	NA	once	TRBV6-6	TRBJ1-1	12
CASSVAKSGYTF	TGCGCCAGCAGCGTAGCAAAGAGTGGCTACACCTTC	NA	NA	TRBV9	TRBJ1-2	12
CAWAEGETQYF	TGTGCCTGGGCAGAGGGGGAGACCCAGTACTTC	NA	NA	TRBV30	TRBJ2-5	11
CASRQGGIGNQPQHF	TGTGCCAGCAGACAAGGGGGAATTGGCAATCAGCCCCAGCATTTT	NA	NA	TRBV2	TRBJ1-5	15
CASSYSGETQYF	TGTGCCAGCAGTTACAGCGGGGAGACCCAGTACTTC	NA	few	TRBV6-6	TRBJ2-5	12
CSVETGGAGNTIYF	TGCAGCGTTGAGACAGGGGGTGCTGGAAACACCATATATTTT	TRBD1	NA	TRBV29-1	TRBJ1-3	14
CASTPYRGPAAYEQYF	TGTGCCAGCACCCCTTACCGGGGCCCGGCGGCCTACGAGCAGTACTTC	NA	NA	TRBV27	TRBJ2-7	16
CASSKGGYEQYF	TGTGCCAGCAGTAAAGGAGGCTACGAGCAGTACTTC	NA	few	TRBV6-6	TRBJ2-7	12
CASSQNSGTAYEQYF	TGCGCCAGCAGCCAAAATTCCGGGACAGCTTACGAGCAGTACTTC	TRBD1	NA	TRBV5-1	TRBJ2-7	15
CAWSVLRLAGELFF	TGTGCCTGGAGTGTACTAAGGCTGGCCGGGGAGCTGTTTTTT	NA	once	TRBV30	TRBJ2-2	14
CASSQVPTPKQGSGDYEQFF	TGCGCCAGCAGCCAAGTCCCGACCCCCAAACAGGGGAGCGGGGACTATGAGCAGTTCTTC	NA	NA	TRBV4-1	TRBJ2-1	20
CASSLAGTGQETQYF	TGTGCCAGCAGCTTAGCCGGGACCGGACAAGAGACCCAGTACTTC	NA	NA	TRBV5-4	TRBJ2-5	15
CASSRVPSYNEQFF	TGTGCCAGCAGCAGGGTACCGTCCTACAATGAGCAGTTCTTC	NA	NA	TRBV7-2	TRBJ2-1	14
CASSALQGAAYNEQFF	TGTGCCAGCAGCGCCCTACAGGGGGCCGCCTACAATGAGCAGTTCTTC	TRBD1	NA	TRBV5-4	TRBJ2-1	16
CASSPGRTGNQPQHF	TGTGCCAGCTCACCAGGGAGGACGGGCAATCAGCCCCAGCATTTT	NA	few	TRBV18	TRBJ1-5	15
CASSLPQSETQYF	TGCGCCAGCAGCTTGCCCCAATCGGAGACCCAGTACTTC	NA	NA	TRBV5-1	TRBJ2-5	13
CASSSQQGPNQPQHF	TGTGCCAGCAGTTCCCAACAGGGGCCCAATCAGCCCCAGCATTTT	TRBD1	NA	TRBV27	TRBJ1-5	15
CASSPRSALSSYEQYF	TGTGCCAGCTCACCACGTTCCGCGCTTAGCTCCTACGAGCAGTACTTC	NA	NA	TRBV18	TRBJ2-7	16
CAYSPGLLGTEAFF	TGTGCCTACTCACCGGGACTCCTAGGGACTGAAGCTTTCTTT	NA	NA	TRBV30	TRBJ1-1	14
CASSYTGGSYEQYF	TGTGCCAGCAGTTACACAGGGGGCTCCTACGAGCAGTACTTC	TRBD1	NA	TRBV6-5	TRBJ2-7	14
CASRHWESGANVLTF	TGTGCCAGCAGGCACTGGGAGTCTGGGGCCAACGTCCTGACTTTC	NA	NA	TRBV27	TRBJ2-6	15
CASSSMTAQYYEQYF	TGTGCCAGCAGCTCCATGACAGCCCAATACTACGAGCAGTACTTC	NA	few	TRBV7-9	TRBJ2-7	15
CASSLMMTGSNQPQHF	TGTGCCAGTAGTCTAATGATGACAGGGAGCAATCAGCCCCAGCATTTT	TRBD1	NA	TRBV19	TRBJ1-5	16
CASRFKGDTGELFF	TGTGCCAGCCGATTCAAGGGCGACACCGGGGAGCTGTTTTTT	NA	NA	TRBV25-1	TRBJ2-2	14
CASSQGKETQYF	TGTGCCAGCAGCCAAGGGAAAGAGACCCAGTACTTC	NA	NA	TRBV4-2	TRBJ2-5	12
CASSLLPDTQYF	TGTGCCAGCAGCCTCCTCCCAGATACGCAGTATTTT	NA	NA	TRBV13	TRBJ2-3	12
CAISASVADTQYF	TGTGCCATCAGTGCGTCGGTAGCGGATACGCAGTATTTT	NA	few	TRBV10-3	TRBJ2-3	13
CASSLRTGRDHNSPLHF	TGCGCCAGCAGTCTAAGGACAGGGAGGGACCATAATTCACCCCTCCACTTT	TRBD1	few	TRBV23-1	TRBJ1-6	17
CASSLAGAGGNEQFF	TGCGCCAGCAGCTTGGCCGGGGCAGGGGGCAATGAGCAGTTCTTC	TRBD1	few	TRBV5-1	TRBJ2-1	15
CSVEYGTGNGYTF	TGCAGCGTTGAATACGGGACAGGGAACGGCTACACCTTC	TRBD1	NA	TRBV29-1	TRBJ1-2	13
CASSYSERTGTQYF	TGTGCCAGCAGTTACTCGGAAAGAACAGGGACCCAGTACTTC	NA	NA	TRBV6-5	TRBJ2-5	14
CASSSETGFSTQHF	TGTGCCAGCAGCAGCGAAACAGGGTTCTCGACCCAGCATTTT	NA	NA	TRBV7-9	TRBJ1-5	14
CSAGLDGPSGNTIYF	TGCAGCGCCGGATTGGACGGGCCCTCTGGAAACACCATATATTTT	NA	NA	TRBV29-1	TRBJ1-3	15
CSVELAGGLILRDTQYF	TGCAGCGTCGAATTAGCGGGGGGCTTAATTCTGAGAGATACGCAGTATTTT	TRBD2	NA	TRBV29-1	TRBJ2-3	17
CASSRGLAGGRSYNEQFF	TGTGCCAGCAGCCGCGGTCTAGCGGGGGGGAGGTCCTACAATGAGCAGTTCTTC	TRBD2	NA	TRBV5-4	TRBJ2-1	18
CASSPGQVDEKLFF	TGTGCCAGCAGCCCGGGGCAGGTGGACGAAAAACTGTTTTTT	NA	NA	TRBV9	TRBJ1-4	14
CSFLVGREAFF	TGCAGTTTTCTCGTGGGGAGGGAAGCTTTCTTT	NA	once	TRBV20-1	TRBJ1-1	11
CASSHGTGSQPGANVLTF	TGCGCCAGCAGTCACGGTACAGGGAGTCAACCTGGGGCCAACGTCCTGACTTTC	NA	NA	TRBV23-1	TRBJ2-6	18
CASGETEAFF	TGTGCTAGTGGGGAGACTGAAGCTTTCTTT	NA	NA	TRBV12-5	TRBJ1-1	10
CASSLRWGYGYTF	TGTGCCAGCAGTTTAAGGTGGGGCTATGGCTACACCTTC	NA	NA	TRBV27	TRBJ1-2	13
CATSRGVSGNTYNEQFF	TGTGCCACCAGCAGAGGGGTTAGCGGGAACACCTACAATGAGCAGTTCTTC	TRBD2	NA	TRBV15	TRBJ2-1	17
CASSWGFYEQYF	TGTGCCAGCAGTTGGGGATTCTACGAGCAGTACTTC	NA	NA	TRBV6-6	TRBJ2-7	12
CASSELMRGTEAFF	TGTGCCAGCAGTGAATTGATGAGAGGAACTGAAGCTTTCTTT	NA	NA	TRBV2	TRBJ1-1	14
CASSYSSESPLHF	TGTGCCAGCAGTTACTCTTCCGAGTCACCCCTCCACTTT	NA	NA	TRBV6-5	TRBJ1-6	13
CAWSQGVSPLHF	TGTGCCTGGAGTCAAGGGGTTTCACCCCTCCACTTT	NA	NA	TRBV30	TRBJ1-6	12
CSVEAQLWGQYF	TGCAGCGTTGAGGCCCAACTGTGGGGCCAGTACTTC	NA	NA	TRBV29-1	TRBJ2-5	12
CASSLSGHTKGETQYF	TGTGCCAGCAGTCTCTCGGGACACACTAAGGGAGAGACCCAGTACTTC	NA	NA	TRBV27	TRBJ2-5	16
CASSMDRFTEAFF	TGTGCCAGCAGCATGGACAGGTTCACTGAAGCTTTCTTT	TRBD1	NA	TRBV7-2	TRBJ1-1	13
CASSYSRGLANYGYTF	TGTGCCAGCAGTTACTCGAGGGGATTAGCTAACTATGGCTACACCTTC	NA	NA	TRBV6-5	TRBJ1-2	16
CASSLDDGANVLTF	TGTGCCAGCAGCTTAGACGATGGGGCCAACGTCCTGACTTTC	NA	NA	TRBV11-1	TRBJ2-6	14